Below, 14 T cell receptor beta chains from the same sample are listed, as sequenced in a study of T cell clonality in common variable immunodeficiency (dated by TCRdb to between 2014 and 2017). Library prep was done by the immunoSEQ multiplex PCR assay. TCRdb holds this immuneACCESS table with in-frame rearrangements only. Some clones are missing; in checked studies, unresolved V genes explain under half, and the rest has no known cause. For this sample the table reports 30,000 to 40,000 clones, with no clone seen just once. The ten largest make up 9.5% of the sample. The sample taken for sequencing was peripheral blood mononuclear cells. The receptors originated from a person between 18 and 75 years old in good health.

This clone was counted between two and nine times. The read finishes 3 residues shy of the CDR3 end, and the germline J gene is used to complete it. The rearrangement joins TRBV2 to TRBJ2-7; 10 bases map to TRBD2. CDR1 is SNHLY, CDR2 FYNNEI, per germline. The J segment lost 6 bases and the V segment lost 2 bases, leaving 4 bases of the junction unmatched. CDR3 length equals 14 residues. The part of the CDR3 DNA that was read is TGTGCCAGCAGTGAAAGAGTAGCGGGAGGCGAG. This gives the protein CASSERVAGGE. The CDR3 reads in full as CASSERVAGGEQYF.

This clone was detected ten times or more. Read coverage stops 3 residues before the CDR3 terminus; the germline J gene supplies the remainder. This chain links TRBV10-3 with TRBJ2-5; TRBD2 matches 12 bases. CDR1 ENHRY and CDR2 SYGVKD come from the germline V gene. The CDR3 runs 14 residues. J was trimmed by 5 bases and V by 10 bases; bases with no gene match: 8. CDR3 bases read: TGTGCCACGCGGACTAGCGGGAATTACGAGACC. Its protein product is CATRTSGNYET. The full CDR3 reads CATRTSGNYETQYF.

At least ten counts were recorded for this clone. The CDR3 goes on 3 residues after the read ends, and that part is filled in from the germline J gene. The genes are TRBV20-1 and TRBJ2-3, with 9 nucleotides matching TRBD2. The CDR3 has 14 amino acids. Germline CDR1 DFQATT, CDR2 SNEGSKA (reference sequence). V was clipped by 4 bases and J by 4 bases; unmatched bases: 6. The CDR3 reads CSANGGGRADTQYF. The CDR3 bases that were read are TGCAGTGCTAACGGTGGCGGGAGGGCAGATACG.

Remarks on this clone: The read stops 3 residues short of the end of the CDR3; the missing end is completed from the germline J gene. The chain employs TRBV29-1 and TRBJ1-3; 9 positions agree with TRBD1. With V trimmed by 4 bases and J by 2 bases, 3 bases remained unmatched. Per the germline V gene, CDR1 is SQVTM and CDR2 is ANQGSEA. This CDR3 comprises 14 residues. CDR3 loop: CSVVGTGTGNTIYF. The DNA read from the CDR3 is TGCAGCGTTGTGGGGACAGGGACTGGAAACACC.

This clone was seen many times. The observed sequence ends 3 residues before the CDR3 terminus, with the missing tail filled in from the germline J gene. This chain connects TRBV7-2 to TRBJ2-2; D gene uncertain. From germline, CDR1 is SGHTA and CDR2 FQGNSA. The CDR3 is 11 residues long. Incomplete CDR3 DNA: TGTGCCAGCCACAGTGATGAAAAG. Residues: CASHSDEK. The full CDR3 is CASHSDEKLFF.

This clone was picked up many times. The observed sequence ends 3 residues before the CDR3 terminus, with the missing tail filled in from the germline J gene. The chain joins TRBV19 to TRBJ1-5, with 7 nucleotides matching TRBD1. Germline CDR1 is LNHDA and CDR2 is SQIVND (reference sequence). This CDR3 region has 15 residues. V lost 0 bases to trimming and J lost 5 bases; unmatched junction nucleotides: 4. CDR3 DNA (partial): TGTGCCAGTAGTATAGATGACAGGGTAGATCAGCCC. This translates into CASSIDDRVDQP. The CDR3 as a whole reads CASSIDDRVDQPQHF.

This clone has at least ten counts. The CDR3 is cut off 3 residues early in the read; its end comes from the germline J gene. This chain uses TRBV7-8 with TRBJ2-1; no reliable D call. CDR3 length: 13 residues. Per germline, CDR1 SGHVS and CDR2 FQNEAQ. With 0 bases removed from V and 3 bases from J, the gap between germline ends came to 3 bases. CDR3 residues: CASSLAYYNEQFF. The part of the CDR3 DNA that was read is TGTGCCAGCAGCTTAGCGTACTACAATGAG.

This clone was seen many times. The CDR3 bases that were read are TGCGCCAGCAGCTTAGGACTAGGGGACTACAATGAG. Protein product: CASSLGLGDYNE. The whole CDR3 region reads CASSLGLGDYNEQFF. The chain has TRBV5-1 and TRBJ2-1, with 7 bases identical to TRBD2. Read sequence stops 3 residues before the CDR3 end, and the germline J gene provides the missing end. Germline values: CDR1 SGHRS, CDR2 YFSETQ. V shed 2 bases and J 3 bases; nucleotides not matched to a gene: 5. This CDR3 contains 15 residues.

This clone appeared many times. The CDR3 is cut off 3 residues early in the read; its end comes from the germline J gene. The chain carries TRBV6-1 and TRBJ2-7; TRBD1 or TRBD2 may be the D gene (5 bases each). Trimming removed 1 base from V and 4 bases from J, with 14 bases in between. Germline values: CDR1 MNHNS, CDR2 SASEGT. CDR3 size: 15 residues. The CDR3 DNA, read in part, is TGTGCCAGCAGTGAAGACGAGGGGTTAAGGTACGAG. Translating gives CASSEDEGLRYE. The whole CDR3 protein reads CASSEDEGLRYEQYF.

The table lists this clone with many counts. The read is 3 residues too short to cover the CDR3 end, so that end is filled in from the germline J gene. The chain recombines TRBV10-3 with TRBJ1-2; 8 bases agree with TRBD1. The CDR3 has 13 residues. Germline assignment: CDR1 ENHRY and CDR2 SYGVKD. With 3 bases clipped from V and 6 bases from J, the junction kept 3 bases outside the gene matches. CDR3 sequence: CAISEGTGDGYTF. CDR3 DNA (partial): TGTGCCATCAGTGAAGGGACAGGTGATGGC.

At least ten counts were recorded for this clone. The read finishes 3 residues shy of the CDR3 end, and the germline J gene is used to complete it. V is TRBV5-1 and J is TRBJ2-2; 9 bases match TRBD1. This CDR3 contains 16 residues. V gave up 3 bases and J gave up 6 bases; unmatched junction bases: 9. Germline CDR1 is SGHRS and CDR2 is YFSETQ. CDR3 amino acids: CASSSLGQGGSGELFF. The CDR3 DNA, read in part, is TGCGCCAGCAGCTCCCTGGGACAGGGAGGATCCGGGGAG.

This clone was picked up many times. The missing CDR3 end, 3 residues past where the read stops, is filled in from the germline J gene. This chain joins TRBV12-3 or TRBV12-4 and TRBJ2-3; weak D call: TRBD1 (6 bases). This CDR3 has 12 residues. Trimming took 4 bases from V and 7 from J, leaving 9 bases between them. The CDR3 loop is CASSSTGNTQYF. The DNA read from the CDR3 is TGTGCCAGCAGTTCTACAGGGAATACG.

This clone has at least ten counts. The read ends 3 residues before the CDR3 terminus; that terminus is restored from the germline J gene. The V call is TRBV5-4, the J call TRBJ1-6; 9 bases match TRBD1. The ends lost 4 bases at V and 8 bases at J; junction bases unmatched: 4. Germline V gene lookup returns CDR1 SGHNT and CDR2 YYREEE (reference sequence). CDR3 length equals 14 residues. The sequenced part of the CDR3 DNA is TGTGCCAGCAGCGGGGACAGGGCAGATTCACCC. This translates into CASSGDRADSP. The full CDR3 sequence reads CASSGDRADSPLHF.

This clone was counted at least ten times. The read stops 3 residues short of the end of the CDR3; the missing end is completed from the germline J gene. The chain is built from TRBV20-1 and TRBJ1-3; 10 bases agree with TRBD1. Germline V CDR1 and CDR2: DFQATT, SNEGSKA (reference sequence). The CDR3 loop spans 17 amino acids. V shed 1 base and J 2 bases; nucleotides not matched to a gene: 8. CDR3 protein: CSARVGQGQGPGNTIYF. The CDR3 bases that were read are TGCAGTGCTAGAGTTGGACAGGGACAGGGGCCTGGAAACACC.